Following are 30 T cell receptor beta chains from one sample sequenced in a study of post-analysis software for immune sequencing data. Antigen specificity for these receptors is unknown. Study-level results: Among a handful of TRBV segments more frequent in patients than controls were TRBV5-6, TRBV5-1 and TRBV20-1.

Included in the TCR beta cDNA libraries were unique molecular identifiers. From the PCR reads, TCRdb called clonotypes with MiXCR, one entry per CDR3 protein. The sample has about 770,000 distinct CDR3 sequences; 35% to 55% are singletons. The sample taken for sequencing was blood. Receptors originate from a girl aged 10 to 17 with multiple sclerosis.

The chain couples TRBV6-5 to TRBJ2-3; a weak D match, TRBD2 (6 bases). Per the germline V gene, CDR1 is MNHEY and CDR2 is SVGAGI. This CDR3 is 18 amino acids long. Deletions cut 0 bases from V and 5 bases from J, with 21 bases between. The CDR3 sequence is CASSYSPPTAGWGDTQYF. The CDR3 coding sequence is TGTGCCAGCAGTTACTCCCCCCCCACGGCGGGATGGGGAGATACGCAGTATTTT.

The chain couples TRBV7-9 to TRBJ1-1; D ambiguous. CDR1 is SEHNR and CDR2 is FQNEAQ in the germline V gene (reference sequence). CDR3 length equals 12 residues. Trimming removed 1 base from V and 7 bases from J, with 7 bases in between. The CDR3 sequence is CASSLGGDEAFF. CDR3 DNA sequence: TGTGCCAGCAGCTTAGGAGGAGATGAAGCTTTCTTT.

This clonotype came up a few times. V usage is TRBV12-3 or TRBV12-4 and J usage is TRBJ1-2; D possibly corresponds to TRBD1 (6 bases). Trimming took off 2 bases at V and 7 bases at J, with 11 bases between the two ends. The length of the CDR3 is 13 residues. For the CDR3, the DNA is TGTGCCAGCAGTTTACCGGGGGCAGGTGGCTACACCTTC. It translates to CASSLPGAGGYTF.

This clonotype turned up a few times. The chain recombines TRBV20-1 with TRBJ2-3; D may be TRBD1 (6 bases). The CDR3 consists of 15 residues. Trimming stripped 4 bases from V and 2 bases from J, with 16 bases between. The germline CDR1 and CDR2 sequences are DFQATT and SNEGSKA (reference sequence). CDR3 residues: CSATSPRGVTDTQYF. Written as DNA, the CDR3 is TGCAGTGCTACATCCCCCAGGGGAGTCACAGATACGCAGTATTTT.

In this sample, this clonotype turned up a few times. This chain uses TRBV6-5 with TRBJ2-1; no clear D. V lost 6 bases, J lost 3 bases, and 12 bases lay in between. CDR3 length: 14 residues. Germline V gives CDR1 MNHEY, CDR2 SVGAGI. The CDR3 DNA reads as TGTGCCAGCAGAAGAGGACCGAACTACAATGAGCAGTTCTTC. It codes for CASRRGPNYNEQFF.

A few counts support this clonotype. V gene TRBV9 combines with J gene TRBJ2-7; D gene unclear. Germline V gives CDR1 SGDLS, CDR2 YYNGEE. The CDR3 has 10 residues. The V and J ends lost 1 base and 6 bases respectively, with 2 bases between them. This CDR3 reads CASSVSEQYF. In DNA, the CDR3 is TGTGCCAGCAGCGTATCCGAGCAGTACTTC.

This clonotype has just a few counts. V and J are TRBV7-9 and TRBJ2-7; perhaps TRBD2 as D (6 bases). The V end was cut by 6 bases, the J end by 6 bases, with 12 bases between. Germline lookup yields CDR1 SEHNR and CDR2 FQNEAQ (reference sequence). This CDR3 is 12 amino acids long. As DNA, the CDR3 is TGTGCCAGCAGTCGAACCGGGAGCGAGCAGTACTTC. It translates to CASSRTGSEQYF.

Only a few counts were recorded for this clonotype. The rearrangement joins TRBV5-4 to TRBJ2-1; D remains ambiguous. This CDR3 is 12 amino acids long. CDR1 SGHNT and CDR2 YYREEE come from the germline V gene (reference sequence). Trimming pared 5 bases from V and 10 bases from J, leaving 13 bases between. Here the CDR3 reads CASRSDPSEQFF. The CDR3 DNA reads TGTGCCAGCAGATCAGACCCGTCGGAGCAGTTCTTC.

The chain links TRBV20-1 to TRBJ2-7, with no clear D. Germline CDR1 is DFQATT and CDR2 is SNEGSKA (reference sequence). This CDR3 spans 12 amino acids. Trimming removed 3 bases at V and 3 bases at J, with 9 bases between. CDR3 protein: CSASDPSYEQYF. In DNA form, the CDR3 reads TGCAGTGCTAGCGATCCAAGCTACGAGCAGTACTTC.

This clonotype showed up just a few times. The rearrangement joins TRBV20-1 to TRBJ2-1, with D tentatively TRBD1 (6 bases). V lost 2 bases, J lost 0 bases, and 23 bases lay in between. The CDR3 length is 19 residues. Germline loops: CDR1 DFQATT, CDR2 SNEGSKA (reference sequence). As DNA, the CDR3 is TGCAGTGCTAGATCCCGGGGTGGGACAACTTTGAGCTCCTACAATGAGCAGTTCTTC. Residues: CSARSRGGTTLSSYNEQFF.

On this clonotype: One junction end does not reproduce the germline sequence, and a read error may be involved. The genes are TRBV29-1 and TRBJ2-1; maybe TRBD1 (6 bases). The CDR3 is 14 residues long. CDR1 and CDR2 (germline): SQVTM, ANQGSEA. Here the CDR3 DNA reads TGCAGCGTACTAACAGGGACCTCCTGCAATGAGCAGTTCTTC. Amino acids: CSVLTGTSCNEQFF.

As regards this clonotype: At one end the junction does not follow the germline gene, possibly because of a read error. This chain connects TRBV12-3 or TRBV12-4 to TRBJ2-3; D remains unclear. This CDR3 region has 12 residues. The CDR3 DNA follows: TGTGCCGGCAGTTTTGCACACAAAACGCAGTATTTT. Translation: CAGSFAHKTQYF.

J is TRBJ2-1 and V is TRBV4-3, with TRBD2 identical over 8 bases. Looked up from germline, CDR1 is LGHNA and CDR2 is YSLEER. V was clipped by 5 bases and J by 8 bases; unmatched bases: 17. The CDR3 totals 17 residues. The CDR3 bases are TGCGCCAGCAGCTACAGGGCAGCGGGAGACGGGAGCGATGAGCAGTTCTTC. As protein: CASSYRAAGDGSDEQFF.

Comment on this clonotype: Compared with germline, one end of the junction differs, possibly owing to a read error. V and J are TRBV20-1 and TRBJ2-5, with a weak D call TRBD1 (5 bases). Near its end, the DNA agrees better with TRBJ2-7, so the J call may be wrong. There are 12 residues in the CDR3. Per the germline V gene, CDR1 is DFQATT and CDR2 is SNEGSKA (reference sequence). The CDR3 reads CTTEFYSYEQYF. DNA of the CDR3: TGTACGACAGAATTTTACTCCTACGAGCAGTACTTC.

Only a few counts were recorded for this clonotype. The CDR3 bases are TGCAGTGCGCCCAACCCAGGGATCGGTCGCACTGAAGCTTTCTTT. As protein: CSAPNPGIGRTEAFF. The rearrangement uses TRBV20-1 and TRBJ1-1; perhaps TRBD1 as D (5 bases). Trimming shortened V by 6 bases and J by 4 bases, and 21 bases separated the two germline ends. This CDR3 has 15 amino acids. Germline V lookup: CDR1 DFQATT, CDR2 SNEGSKA (reference sequence).

V and J are TRBV5-1 and TRBJ2-7; TRBD2 matches at 12 bases. The CDR3 has 16 amino acids. CDR1 is SGHRS and CDR2 is YFSETQ in the germline V gene. V was clipped by 4 bases and J by 7 bases; unmatched bases: 12. CDR3 nucleotide sequence: TGCGCCAGCAGCCCGCTAGCGGGAGGGCCGAGGAATGAGCAGTACTTC. This gives the protein CASSPLAGGPRNEQYF.

The chain joins TRBV20-1 to TRBJ2-1; TRBD2 matches at 9 bases. J was trimmed by 6 bases and V by 4 bases; bases with no gene match: 13. The CDR3 length is 16 residues. Germline V lookup: CDR1 DFQATT, CDR2 SNEGSKA (reference sequence). The CDR3 DNA reads TGCAGTGCTAATAGTTTGGGGCGGGAGGGAGGCAATGAGCAGTTCTTC. It encodes CSANSLGREGGNEQFF.

This clonotype was counted a few times. The CDR3: CSASTGTGFGNIATEAFF. The CDR3 bases are TGCAGTGCTAGCACCGGGACCGGGTTCGGGAACATTGCGACTGAAGCTTTCTTT. This chain uses TRBV20-1 with TRBJ1-1; tentatively, D is TRBD1 (5 bases). This CDR3 is built from 18 residues. The ends were cut back, 3 bases at V and 5 bases at J, with 28 bases in the middle. Germline lookup yields CDR1 DFQATT and CDR2 SNEGSKA (reference sequence).

The table lists this clonotype with a few counts. V usage is TRBV6-5 and J usage is TRBJ2-4, with 7 bases that match TRBD2. CDR3 length: 11 amino acids. Trimming cost V 6 bases and J 13 bases; bases outside gene matches: 6. Germline V gene sequence: CDR1 MNHEY, CDR2 SVGAGI. CDR3 sequence: CASRNGGEQYF. CDR3 nucleotides: TGTGCCAGCAGGAATGGGGGGGAGCAGTACTTC.

The chain has TRBV28 and TRBJ1-5, with a weak D call TRBD1 (5 bases). The V end lost 7 bases, the J end lost 3 bases, and 10 bases lay between the germline ends. Germline V CDR1 and CDR2: MDHEN, SYDVKM. This CDR3 has 13 amino acids. The CDR3 nucleotides are TGTGCCAGCACCGGGGGGATCAATCAGCCCCAGCATTTT. Its protein product is CASTGGINQPQHF.

In DNA form, the CDR3 reads TGTGCCAGCAGCAACCGGTCTAGCGGGAGTTTGGTCCATGAGCAGTTCTTC. It yields the protein CASSNRSSGSLVHEQFF. The chain has TRBV12-3 or TRBV12-4 and TRBJ2-1, with 10 bases lining up with TRBD2. Trimming cost V 6 bases and J 8 bases; bases outside gene matches: 16. The CDR3 consists of 17 residues.

This clonotype was picked up a small number of times. This sequence joins TRBV20-1 and TRBJ2-1, with 12 bases lining up with TRBD2. The CDR3 totals 13 residues. The trim removed 8 bases at V and 9 bases at J, leaving 8 bases unmatched. Germline values: CDR1 DFQATT, CDR2 SNEGSKA (reference sequence). The CDR3 DNA follows: TGCAGTCCCCCGGGGACTAGCGGGTTTGAGCAGTTCTTC. Translating it yields CSPPGTSGFEQFF.

J is TRBJ1-6 and V is TRBV11-2; D may be TRBD1 (6 bases). This CDR3 comprises 15 residues. Per the germline V gene, CDR1 is SGHAT and CDR2 is FQNNGV. V dropped 5 bases and J dropped 10 bases, with 18 bases sitting between them. As DNA, the CDR3 is TGTGCCAGCAGCCCAGGGGCTCGCGGGAGATCACCCCTCCACTTT. Encoded protein: CASSPGARGRSPLHF.

The chain's CDR3 is CASSLVGGIDYGYTF. In nucleotides, the CDR3 is TGTGCCAGCAGCTTAGTCGGTGGCATAGACTATGGCTACACCTTC. The V gene is TRBV7-2, the J gene TRBJ1-2; D is undetermined. The V and J ends lost 1 base and 3 bases respectively, with 12 bases between them. Germline CDR1 reads SGHTA; CDR2 reads FQGNSA. There are 15 residues in the CDR3. Combining the CDR3 with reference TRBV7-2 and TRBJ1-2 gives the whole variable domain GAGVSQSPSNKVTEKGKDVELRCDPISGHTALYWYRQSLGQGLEFLIYFQGNSAPDKSGLPSDRFSAERTGGSVSTLTIQRTQQEDSAVYLCASSLVGGIDYGYTFGSGTRLTVV.

Concerning this clonotype: A read error may be the cause here, since a much bigger clone is one base away. This chain connects TRBV19 to TRBJ2-7, with 10 bases that match TRBD1. Germline CDR1 and CDR2: LNHDA and SQIVND (reference sequence). This CDR3 is 14 amino acids long. The ends lost 3 bases at V and 3 bases at J; junction bases unmatched: 2. CDR3 region: CASSIGTGDYEQYF. CDR3 DNA sequence: TGTGCCAGTAGTATCGGGACAGGGGACTACGAGCAGTACTTC. The whole variable domain, remainder taken from reference TRBV19 and TRBJ2-7, is DGGITQSPKYLFRKEGQNVTLSCEQNLNHDAMYWYRQDPGQGLRLIYYSQIVNDFQKGDIAEGYSVSREKKESFPLTVTSAQKNPTAFYLCASSIGTGDYEQYFGPGTRLTVT.

This clonotype was found a few times. This chain connects TRBV10-3 to TRBJ2-1; TRBD2 is a possible D gene (6 bases). With 2 bases removed from V and 8 bases from J, the gap between germline ends came to 19 bases. The CDR3 length is 16 residues. The germline V gene encodes CDR1 ENHRY and CDR2 SYGVKD. The CDR3 region has the DNA TGTGCCATCAGTGAGGCCACGGGGAGGCTCCTAGATGAGCAGTTCTTC. Amino acids: CAISEATGRLLDEQFF.

The gene calls are TRBV7-9 and TRBJ2-1; 8 bases fit TRBD2. The trim removed 5 bases at V and 9 bases at J, leaving 3 bases unmatched. This CDR3 is 12 amino acids long. The germline V gene encodes CDR1 SEHNR and CDR2 FQNEAQ (reference sequence). CDR3 in DNA: TGTGCCAGCAGCGTTAGCGGGACTGAGCAGTTCTTC. The encoded protein is CASSVSGTEQFF.

J is TRBJ2-4 and V is TRBV28; the match to TRBD2 covers 9 bases. The J call may not be correct, given that the DNA end is closer to TRBJ2-7. CDR1 and CDR2 (germline): MDHEN, SYDVKM. There are 15 residues in the CDR3. For the CDR3, the DNA is TGTGCCAGCACCTATTCCCTCCAGCGGGAGGACGAGCAGTACTTC. Encoded protein: CASTYSLQREDEQYF.

The J gene is TRBJ1-1, the V gene TRBV7-6; D might be TRBD1 (5 bases). Germline V CDR1 and CDR2: SGHVS, FNYEAQ. Trimming removed 4 bases at V and 0 bases at J, with 15 bases between. This CDR3 contains 16 residues. CDR3 nucleotide sequence: TGTGCCAGCAGCTCTGCCAGGGTTTTCTTGAACACTGAAGCTTTCTTT. This translates into CASSSARVFLNTEAFF.

V usage is TRBV2 and J usage is TRBJ2-3, with D uncertain. V lost 6 bases and J lost 2, with 9 bases in between. Per germline, CDR1 SNHLY and CDR2 FYNNEI. CDR3 size: 13 residues. CDR3 amino acids: CASRRGLTDTQYF. The CDR3 bases are TGTGCCAGCAGGCGCGGTCTCACAGATACGCAGTATTTT.